A selection of T cell receptor beta chains follows, all from one sample in a study of identical twins. TCRdb recomputed calls from the 5' RACE reads with MiXCR, one row per CDR3 protein. This sample has about 530,000 distinct CDR3 sequences; over 12% occur once, and the top ten carry roughly 0.44%. The same sample was also studied in work on yellow fever vaccine responses in identical twins.

The sequencing sample was made of CD4+ T cells sorted from blood. The receptors stem from a woman in her late teens or twenties in good health. The CDR3 runs from the conserved cysteine through the conserved F or W. D genes are given only for firm matches. Part of the rows lack a size; the others show once, few, many or a class for expanded clones.

j_call: TRBJ2-3
clone_size: NA
d_call: NA
v_call: TRBV25-1
cdr3_nt: TGTGCCAGCAGTGTGGACCGCACAGATACGCAGTATTTT
cdr3_aa: CASSVDRTDTQYF

j_call: TRBJ2-1
clone_size: few
d_call: NA
v_call: TRBV5-1
cdr3_nt: TGCGCCAGCAGCCAAGGGGAGTATACGTACAATGAGCAGTTCTTC
cdr3_aa: CASSQGEYTYNEQFF

j_call: TRBJ1-2
clone_size: many
d_call: NA
v_call: TRBV2
cdr3_nt: TGTGCCAGCATCAGGAGTCTAGCGGGATCCTATGGCTACACCTTC
cdr3_aa: CASIRSLAGSYGYTF

j_call: TRBJ2-2
clone_size: NA
d_call: TRBD2
v_call: TRBV19
cdr3_nt: TGTGCCAGTAGTAGGACTTCTAGCGGGGGACCGACCGGGGAGCTGTTTTTT
cdr3_aa: CASSRTSSGGPTGELFF

j_call: TRBJ2-3
clone_size: few
d_call: TRBD2
v_call: TRBV27
cdr3_nt: TGTGCCAGCAGTTTAAGCGGGACTAGCTGGGATACGCAGTATTTT
cdr3_aa: CASSLSGTSWDTQYF

j_call: TRBJ2-1
clone_size: many
d_call: NA
v_call: TRBV12-3/TRBV12-4
cdr3_nt: TGTGCCAGCAGTTTAGGACTCAATGAGCAGTTCTTC
cdr3_aa: CASSLGLNEQFF

j_call: TRBJ2-7
clone_size: NA
d_call: NA
v_call: TRBV3-1
cdr3_nt: TGTGCCAGTAGGACACCGAGTCCCTACGAGCAGTACTTC
cdr3_aa: CASRTPSPYEQYF

j_call: TRBJ2-1
clone_size: NA
d_call: NA
v_call: TRBV4-1
cdr3_nt: TGCGCCAGCAGCCGAAGTCCTGGGGAGTCCTACAATGAGCAGTTCTTC
cdr3_aa: CASSRSPGESYNEQFF

j_call: TRBJ2-1
clone_size: NA
d_call: NA
v_call: TRBV3-1
cdr3_nt: TGTGCCAGCAGCCAAGACCCAGGGATCTACAATGAGCAGTTCTTC
cdr3_aa: CASSQDPGIYNEQFF

j_call: TRBJ2-5
clone_size: few
d_call: TRBD2
v_call: TRBV12-3/TRBV12-4
cdr3_nt: TGTGCCAGCAGCTCGGCGGCTAGCGGCCTGGGAGAGACCCAGTACTTC
cdr3_aa: CASSSAASGLGETQYF

j_call: TRBJ1-6
clone_size: NA
d_call: NA
v_call: TRBV12-3/TRBV12-4
cdr3_nt: TGTGCCAGCAACTCCGACAGGAATAATTCACCCCTCCACTTT
cdr3_aa: CASNSDRNNSPLHF

j_call: TRBJ2-1
clone_size: NA
d_call: TRBD1
v_call: TRBV5-6
cdr3_nt: TGTGCCAGCAGCCGGGACAGAAACAATGAGCAGTTCTTC
cdr3_aa: CASSRDRNNEQFF

j_call: TRBJ2-3
clone_size: many
d_call: TRBD2
v_call: TRBV6-1
cdr3_nt: TGTGCCAGCAGGGGACTAGCGATAGCTTTCACAGATACGCAGTATTTT
cdr3_aa: CASRGLAIAFTDTQYF

j_call: TRBJ2-5
clone_size: NA
d_call: TRBD2
v_call: TRBV7-9
cdr3_nt: TGTGCCAGCAGCTGGCGACTAGCGCGGCAACAAGAGACCCAGTACTTC
cdr3_aa: CASSWRLARQQETQYF

j_call: TRBJ2-3
clone_size: NA
d_call: NA
v_call: TRBV7-9
cdr3_nt: TGTGCCAGCAGCTTAGGCCAGGCTAACCTTGGGGATACGCAGTATTTT
cdr3_aa: CASSLGQANLGDTQYF

j_call: TRBJ2-3
clone_size: NA
d_call: TRBD2
v_call: TRBV5-1
cdr3_nt: TGCGCCAGCAGCATGGGACTAGGCCCCGCCACGCAGTATTTT
cdr3_aa: CASSMGLGPATQYF

j_call: TRBJ2-1
clone_size: few
d_call: NA
v_call: TRBV3-1
cdr3_nt: TGTGCCAGCAGCCAAGAATGGGAGCAGTTCTTC
cdr3_aa: CASSQEWEQFF

j_call: TRBJ1-6
clone_size: NA
d_call: TRBD1
v_call: TRBV5-1
cdr3_nt: TGCGCCAGCAGCTTGTCAGGGGGCTTTCGTTCACCCCTCCACTTT
cdr3_aa: CASSLSGGFRSPLHF

j_call: TRBJ2-7
clone_size: few
d_call: TRBD1
v_call: TRBV3-1
cdr3_nt: TGTGCCAGCAGCCCTGTAGGGACAGGGGGCGGAGAGCAGTACTTC
cdr3_aa: CASSPVGTGGGEQYF

j_call: TRBJ2-1
clone_size: NA
d_call: NA
v_call: TRBV10-3
cdr3_nt: TGTGCCATCAGTGAGCGGGACAATGAGCAGTTCTTC
cdr3_aa: CAISERDNEQFF

j_call: TRBJ2-1
clone_size: NA
d_call: TRBD2
v_call: TRBV24-1
cdr3_nt: TGTGCCACCAGTGCGATAGGGGCTAGCGGGAGCCCCAATGAGCAGTTCTTC
cdr3_aa: CATSAIGASGSPNEQFF

j_call: TRBJ1-1
clone_size: NA
d_call: NA
v_call: TRBV6-1
cdr3_nt: TGTGCCAGCAGTAAGACAGGAGTGAACACTGAAGCTTTCTTT
cdr3_aa: CASSKTGVNTEAFF

j_call: TRBJ2-1
clone_size: NA
d_call: NA
v_call: TRBV20-1
cdr3_nt: TGCAGTGCCCCAGGCCAGGGGCACAACAATGAGCAGTTCTTC
cdr3_aa: CSAPGQGHNNEQFF

j_call: TRBJ1-5
clone_size: few
d_call: NA
v_call: TRBV10-3
cdr3_nt: TGTGCCATCAGGGCGAACGAGGGGAATCAGCCCCAGCATTTT
cdr3_aa: CAIRANEGNQPQHF

j_call: TRBJ2-2
clone_size: NA
d_call: TRBD2
v_call: TRBV15
cdr3_nt: TGTGCCACCAGCAGAGATCGGGGGCTAGCGGGAGCCGGGGAGCTGTTTTTT
cdr3_aa: CATSRDRGLAGAGELFF

j_call: TRBJ2-2
clone_size: NA
d_call: NA
v_call: TRBV28
cdr3_nt: TGTGCCAGCAGTGAACCAAGAGCCTCGGACACCGGGGAGCTGTTTTTT
cdr3_aa: CASSEPRASDTGELFF

j_call: TRBJ2-1
clone_size: NA
d_call: NA
v_call: TRBV29-1
cdr3_nt: TGCAGCCAAGGGGGGGGTTACAATGAGCAGTTCTTC
cdr3_aa: CSQGGGYNEQFF

j_call: TRBJ2-7
clone_size: few
d_call: NA
v_call: TRBV24-1
cdr3_nt: TGTGCCACCAGTCCTGGACATCCGGGACTTCCGACCTACGAGCAGTACTTC
cdr3_aa: CATSPGHPGLPTYEQYF

j_call: TRBJ2-7
clone_size: few
d_call: NA
v_call: TRBV5-1
cdr3_nt: TGCGCCAGCAGCCCGTCCCGACGTTACGAGCAGTACTTC
cdr3_aa: CASSPSRRYEQYF

j_call: TRBJ2-3
clone_size: few
d_call: NA
v_call: TRBV2
cdr3_nt: TGTGCCAGCAGCCCCTTTTCCGGCACAGATACGCAGTATTTT
cdr3_aa: CASSPFSGTDTQYF

j_call: TRBJ2-5
clone_size: NA
d_call: NA
v_call: TRBV5-5
cdr3_nt: TGTGCCAGCAGTACCAAAGGACAGATCCAAGAGACCCAGTACTTC
cdr3_aa: CASSTKGQIQETQYF

j_call: TRBJ2-7
clone_size: NA
d_call: TRBD1
v_call: TRBV4-1
cdr3_nt: TGCGCCAGCAGCCAGGGACAGATCAACGAGCAGTACTTC
cdr3_aa: CASSQGQINEQYF

j_call: TRBJ2-3
clone_size: few
d_call: TRBD2
v_call: TRBV7-9
cdr3_nt: TGTGCCAGCAGCTTAACGGGACTAGCCTATACGCAGTATTTT
cdr3_aa: CASSLTGLAYTQYF

j_call: TRBJ2-3
clone_size: NA
d_call: TRBD2
v_call: TRBV20-1
cdr3_nt: TGCAGTGCTCCTAAGGGACTAGCGGGGTCCACAGATACGCAGTATTTT
cdr3_aa: CSAPKGLAGSTDTQYF

j_call: TRBJ2-3
clone_size: NA
d_call: NA
v_call: TRBV20-1
cdr3_nt: TGCAGTGCTCCTGGGGTCGGGACCGATACGCAGTATTTT
cdr3_aa: CSAPGVGTDTQYF

j_call: TRBJ1-2
clone_size: many
d_call: TRBD1
v_call: TRBV10-3
cdr3_nt: TGTGCCATCAGAGACAGGGATCTTGATGGCTACACCTTC
cdr3_aa: CAIRDRDLDGYTF

j_call: TRBJ2-7
clone_size: NA
d_call: NA
v_call: TRBV28
cdr3_nt: TGTGCCAGCAGCCTCATTTCCGCGGTCTACGAGCAGTACTTC
cdr3_aa: CASSLISAVYEQYF

j_call: TRBJ1-2
clone_size: many
d_call: TRBD1
v_call: TRBV5-1
cdr3_nt: TGCGCCAGCAGCCCCGGACAGGGGGTAGATGGCTACACCTTC
cdr3_aa: CASSPGQGVDGYTF

j_call: TRBJ2-2
clone_size: NA
d_call: TRBD2
v_call: TRBV7-8
cdr3_nt: TGTGCCAGCAGCTTACGGGAGGGGTTTGGCAGGGTTGAGAACACCGGGGAGCTGTTTTTT
cdr3_aa: CASSLREGFGRVENTGELFF

j_call: TRBJ2-1
clone_size: few
d_call: TRBD2
v_call: TRBV5-1
cdr3_nt: TGCGCCAGCAGCTTGGGACCCCTAGCGGGAGCCAACAATGAGCAGTTCTTC
cdr3_aa: CASSLGPLAGANNEQFF

j_call: TRBJ2-3
clone_size: NA
d_call: NA
v_call: TRBV6-5
cdr3_nt: TGTGCCAGCAGTTACTCCCCTAGCCGGAGGGGATTATCCACAGATACGCAGTATTTT
cdr3_aa: CASSYSPSRRGLSTDTQYF

j_call: TRBJ2-7
clone_size: NA
d_call: TRBD2
v_call: TRBV20-1
cdr3_nt: TGCAGTGCTAGAAGTGCCGTGACAGCTAGCGGGAACGAGCAGTACTTC
cdr3_aa: CSARSAVTASGNEQYF

j_call: TRBJ2-1
clone_size: NA
d_call: TRBD1
v_call: TRBV5-1
cdr3_nt: TGCGCCAGCAGGGTGGGGGACAGGAACAATGAGCAGTTCTTC
cdr3_aa: CASRVGDRNNEQFF

j_call: TRBJ2-2
clone_size: many
d_call: TRBD1
v_call: TRBV11-2
cdr3_nt: TGTGCCAGCAGCCCCAGGGACAGACCAAACACCGGGGAGCTGTTTTTT
cdr3_aa: CASSPRDRPNTGELFF

j_call: TRBJ2-3
clone_size: NA
d_call: TRBD2
v_call: TRBV11-1
cdr3_nt: TGTGCCAGCAGCCGGACAGGGAAGTCTAGCGGGAGGGAGACAGATACGCAGTATTTT
cdr3_aa: CASSRTGKSSGRETDTQYF

j_call: TRBJ2-7
clone_size: NA
d_call: TRBD1
v_call: TRBV6-2/TRBV6-3
cdr3_nt: TGTGCCAGCAGGATCGCTGGGACAGTTGCAGTGCACGAGCAGTACTTC
cdr3_aa: CASRIAGTVAVHEQYF

j_call: TRBJ2-3
clone_size: few
d_call: TRBD2
v_call: TRBV12-3/TRBV12-4
cdr3_nt: TGTGCCAGCAGTTCACGGCTAGCGGCTAGCACAGATACGCAGTATTTT
cdr3_aa: CASSSRLAASTDTQYF

j_call: TRBJ2-6
clone_size: NA
d_call: TRBD1
v_call: TRBV19
cdr3_nt: TGTGCCAGTAGTTGGACCCGGACAGGGGGGTCCAGCTCTGGGGCCAACGTCCTGACTTTC
cdr3_aa: CASSWTRTGGSSSGANVLTF

j_call: TRBJ2-3
clone_size: NA
d_call: TRBD1
v_call: TRBV11-2
cdr3_nt: TGTGCCAGCAGCTTAGAAGGACAGGTTCGCACAGATACGCAGTATTTT
cdr3_aa: CASSLEGQVRTDTQYF